This TCR beta chain appears in the sequencing data of a study of shared clonotypes between healthy human individuals (dated by TCRdb to about 2020). The study in broad terms: A few men and a couple of women, aged 18 to 49 years, made up the cohort. The study deeply sequenced blood TCR repertoires of several healthy adults to estimate repertoire size and the extent of clonotype sharing between individuals. Per donor, leukapheresis produced somewhere between about 0.9 and 9.5 billion PBMCs. Per donor, three plates each were used for CD4 naive and CD4 memory, two for CD8 naive, and one for CD8 memory. Different laboratories and diverse techniques were used to prepare libraries and sequence TCR repertoires, to increase sequencing depth and limit assay-specific biases. General conclusions and limits of the study: When several donors were compared, the shared fraction of clonotypes was around 5% for naive CD4, approximately 3.3% for naive CD8, more than 2% for memory CD4, and 0.35% to 0.5% for memory CD8. Sampling was restricted to blood, and TCR repertoires in tissues likely differ from the TCR repertoires found in blood. The genetic and exposure-history diversity represented was limited by the small number of donors. Even with the large sequencing depth, rarefaction of the sorted-subset datasets indicated that sequencing was incomplete. Pairwise subsampling led to the expectation that sequencing depth would affect the degree of clonotype sharing among donors. Compared with non-shared clonotypes, clonotypes shared by all four sorted-subset donors had higher generation probabilities. Larger estimated clonotype richness was generally found for naive subsets than for memory subsets.

As regards this clone: There is no known antigen for this receptor. It has no much larger one-base neighbor in the sample; base qualities were not kept.

Donors were healthy HIV-negative adults with no recently reported acute infections or vaccinations. Every donor was a Caucasian adult residing in Nashville, Tennessee, USA. CD4+ T cells were enriched by magnetic negative selection, after which naive cells were positively selected on CD45RA and the negative fraction was taken as the memory subset. Blood was obtained by leukapheresis, after which PBMCs were separated by Ficoll-Histopaque density gradient centrifugation and cryopreserved in liquid nitrogen vapor phase. Analytical flow cytometry was used to check the purity and quantity of every magnetically sorted T cell population. Genomic DNA was isolated from every sorted fraction and measured by UV absorbance on a Nanodrop 2000c. Using the deep immunoSEQ assay, TCR CDR3 regions were amplified from genomic DNA by multiplex PCR. For each cell subset, the extracted genomic DNA was distributed evenly across all wells of several immunoSEQ 96-well plates, and each plate served as one replicate. Each replicate PCR for sorted subsets received about 220 ng genomic DNA, equal to some 32,000 T cell genomes. The purified libraries were quantified using a Qubit 3.0 fluorometer, sized with a Bioanalyzer 2100, and then quantified again using the KAPA Library Quantification kit. Each immunoSEQ 96-well plate was sequenced on its own single-read 150-cycle Illumina NextSeq 550 flow cell. In the original analysis: Because the immunoSEQ output included only junctional sequences and no quality scores, the filtering could not be the same as the filtering used for full-length reads. Sequences were annotated with PyIR, a Python wrapper for IgBLAST v1.9, and V/J genes and CDR3 were assigned using IMGT germline references. Reads were removed for weak V/J assignments (E-value above 1e-6), missing CDR3, stop codons, out-of-frame junctions, or ambiguous translated residues. A V3J clonotype was defined by an identical inferred V gene, J gene, and CDR3 amino acid sequence. The percentage overlap between two repertoires was calculated by dividing the number of shared unique clonotypes by the size of the smaller repertoire. Richness of each repertoire was evaluated using RTK rarefaction, the Chao1 estimator, and Recon v2.1 estimates of unobserved clonotypes. Generation probabilities for all TCRbeta clonotypes obtained by the gDNA method from a few donors were computed using OLGA. TCRdb's version of the immuneACCESS table is confined to in-frame rearrangements and falls short of the full clone set. An unresolved V gene accounts for under half of the shortfall where checked; the remainder is of unknown origin. From that table come the V and J calls and clone size; the DNA was used to work out D and trimming. This sample comprises some 1.4 million clones, roughly 97% of them detected only once. The ten largest clones add up to more than 0.9% of the sample.

V is reduced by 1 base and J by 5 bases, leaving a spacing of 18 bases between them. Spanning cysteine to phenylalanine, the CDR3 consists of 17 amino acids. Left in the record is the CDR3 DNA by itself, 51 bases read in frame from the first base. CDR1 and CDR2 (SEHNR, FQNEAQ) derive from the germline V gene (reference sequence). Sequencing was performed on naive CD4+ T cells sorted from blood. The sample's cell subset or site label, decoded: CD45RA+ positively selected. This sequence was found in a man aged 25-45 years in good health. Recombination connected TRBV7-9 to TRBJ2-1; possibly the D gene is TRBD2, per 5 matching bases. The CDR3 region reads CASSLGLLAVTDNEQFF. In nucleotide form, the sequence is TGTGCCAGCAGCTTAGGGCTCCTAGCAGTTACCGACAATGAGCAGTTCTTC.